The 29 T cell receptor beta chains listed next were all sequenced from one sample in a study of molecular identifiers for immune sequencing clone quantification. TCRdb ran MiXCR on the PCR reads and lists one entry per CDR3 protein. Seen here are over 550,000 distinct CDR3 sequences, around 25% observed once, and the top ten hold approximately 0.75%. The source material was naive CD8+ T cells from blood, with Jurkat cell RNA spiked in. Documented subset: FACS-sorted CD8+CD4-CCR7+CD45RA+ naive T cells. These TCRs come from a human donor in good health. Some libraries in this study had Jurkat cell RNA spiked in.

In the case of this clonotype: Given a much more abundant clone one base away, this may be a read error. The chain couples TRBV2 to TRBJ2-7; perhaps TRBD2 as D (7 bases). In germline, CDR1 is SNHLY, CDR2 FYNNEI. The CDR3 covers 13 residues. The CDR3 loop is CVSSGDISYEQYF. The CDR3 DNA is TGTGTCAGCAGCGGGGACATCTCCTACGAGCAGTACTTC.

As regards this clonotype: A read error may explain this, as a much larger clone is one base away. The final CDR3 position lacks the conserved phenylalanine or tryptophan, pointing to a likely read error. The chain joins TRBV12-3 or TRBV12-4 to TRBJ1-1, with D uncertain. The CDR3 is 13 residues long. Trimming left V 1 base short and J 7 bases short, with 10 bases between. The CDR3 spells CASSLVASYEAFL. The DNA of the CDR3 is TGTGCCAGCAGTTTAGTGGCATCCTATGAAGCTTTCTTA.

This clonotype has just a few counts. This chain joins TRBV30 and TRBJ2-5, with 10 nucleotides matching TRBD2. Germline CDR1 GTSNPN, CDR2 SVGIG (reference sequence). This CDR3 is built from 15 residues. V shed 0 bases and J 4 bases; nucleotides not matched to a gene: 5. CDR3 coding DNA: TGTGCCTGGAGTGTCAGCGGGAGGGCCGTAGAGACCCAGTACTTC. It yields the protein CAWSVSGRAVETQYF. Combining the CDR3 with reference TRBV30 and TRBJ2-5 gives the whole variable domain SQTIHQWPATLVQPVGSPLSLECTVEGTSNPNLYWYRQAAGRGLQLLFYSVGIGQISSEVPQNLSASRPQDRQFILSSKKLLLSDSGFYLCAWSVSGRAVETQYFGPGTRLLVL.

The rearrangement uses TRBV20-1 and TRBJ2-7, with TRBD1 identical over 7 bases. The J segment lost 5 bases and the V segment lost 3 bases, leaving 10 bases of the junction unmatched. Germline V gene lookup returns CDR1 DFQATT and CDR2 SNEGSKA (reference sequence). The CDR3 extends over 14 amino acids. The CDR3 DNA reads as TGCAGTGCTAGGGAAACGGACAGGTTCGACGAGCAGTACTTC. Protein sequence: CSARETDRFDEQYF.

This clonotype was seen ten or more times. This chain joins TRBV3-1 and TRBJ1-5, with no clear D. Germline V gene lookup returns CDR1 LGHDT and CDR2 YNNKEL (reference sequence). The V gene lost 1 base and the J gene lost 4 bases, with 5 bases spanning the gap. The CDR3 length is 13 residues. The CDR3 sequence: CASSQAGNQPQHF. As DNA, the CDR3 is TGTGCCAGCAGCCAAGCCGGGAATCAGCCCCAGCATTTT. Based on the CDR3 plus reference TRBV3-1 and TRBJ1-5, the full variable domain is DTAVSQTPKYLVTQMGNDKSIKCEQNLGHDTMYWYKQDSKKFLKIMFSYNNKELIINETVPNRFSPKSPDKAHLNLHINSLELGDSAVYFCASSQAGNQPQHFGDGTRLSIL.

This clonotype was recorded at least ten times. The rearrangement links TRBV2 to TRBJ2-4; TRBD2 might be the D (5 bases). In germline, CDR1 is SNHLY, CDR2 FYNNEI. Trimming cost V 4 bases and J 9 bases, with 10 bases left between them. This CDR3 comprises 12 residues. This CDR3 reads CASSGRRGIQYF. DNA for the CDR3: TGTGCCAGCAGTGGTCGCCGGGGCATTCAGTACTTC.

CDR3 in amino acids: CASKGSGTLYGYTF. The CDR3 region has the DNA TGTGCCAGCAAAGGGTCAGGAACTCTCTATGGCTACACCTTC. The J gene is TRBJ1-2, the V gene TRBV27; D call uncertain. CDR1 is MNHEY and CDR2 is SMNVEV in the germline V gene (reference sequence). The V and J ends lost 7 bases and 4 bases respectively, with 16 bases between them. The CDR3 is 14 residues long.

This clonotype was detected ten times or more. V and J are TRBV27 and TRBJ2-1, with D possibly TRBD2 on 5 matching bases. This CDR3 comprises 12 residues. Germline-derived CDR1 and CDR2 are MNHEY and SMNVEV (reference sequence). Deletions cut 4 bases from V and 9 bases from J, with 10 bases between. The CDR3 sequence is CASSWSGGEQFF. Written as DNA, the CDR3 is TGTGCCAGCAGTTGGAGCGGCGGTGAGCAGTTCTTC.

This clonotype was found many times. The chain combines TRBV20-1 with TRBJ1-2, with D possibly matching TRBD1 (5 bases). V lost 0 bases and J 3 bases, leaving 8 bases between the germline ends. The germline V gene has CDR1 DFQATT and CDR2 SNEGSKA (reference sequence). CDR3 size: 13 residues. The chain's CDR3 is CSARDRDDYGYTF. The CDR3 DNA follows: TGCAGTGCTAGAGACAGGGACGACTATGGCTACACCTTC.

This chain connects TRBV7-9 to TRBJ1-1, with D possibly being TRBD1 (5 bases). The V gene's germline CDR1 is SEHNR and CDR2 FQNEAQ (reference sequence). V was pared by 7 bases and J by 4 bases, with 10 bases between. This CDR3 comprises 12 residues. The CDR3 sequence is CASTSGLTEAFF. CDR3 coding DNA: TGTGCCAGCACCTCGGGGCTCACTGAAGCTTTCTTT. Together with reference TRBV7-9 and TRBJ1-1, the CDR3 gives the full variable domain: DTGVSQNPRHKITKRGQNVTFRCDPISEHNRLYWYRQTLGQGPEFLTYFQNEAQLEKSRLLSDRFSAERPKGSFSTLEIQRTEQGDSAMYLCASTSGLTEAFFGQGTRLTVV.

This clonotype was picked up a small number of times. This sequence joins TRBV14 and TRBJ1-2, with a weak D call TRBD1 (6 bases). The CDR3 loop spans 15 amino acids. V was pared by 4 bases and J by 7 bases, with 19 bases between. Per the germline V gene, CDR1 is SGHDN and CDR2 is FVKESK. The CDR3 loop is CASSPFLTGVSGYTF. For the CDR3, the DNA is TGTGCCAGCAGCCCTTTTTTGACAGGCGTCTCTGGCTACACCTTC.

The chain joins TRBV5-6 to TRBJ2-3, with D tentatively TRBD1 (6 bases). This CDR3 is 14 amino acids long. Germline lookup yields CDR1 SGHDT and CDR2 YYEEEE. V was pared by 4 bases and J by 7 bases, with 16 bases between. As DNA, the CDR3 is TGTGCCAGCAGCCTAGCAGGGGTTGCAAATACGCAGTATTTT. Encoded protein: CASSLAGVANTQYF.

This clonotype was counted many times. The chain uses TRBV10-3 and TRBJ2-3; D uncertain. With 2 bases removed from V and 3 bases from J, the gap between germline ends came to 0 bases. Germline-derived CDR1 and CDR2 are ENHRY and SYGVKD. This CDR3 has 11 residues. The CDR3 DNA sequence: TGTGCCATCAGTGAGACAGATACGCAGTATTTT. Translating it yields CAISETDTQYF.

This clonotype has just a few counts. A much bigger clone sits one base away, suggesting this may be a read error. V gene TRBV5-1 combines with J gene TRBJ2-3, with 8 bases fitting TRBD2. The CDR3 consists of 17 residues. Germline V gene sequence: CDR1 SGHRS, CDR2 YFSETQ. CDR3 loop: CASSLEYNLAGTVTQYF. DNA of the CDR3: TGCGCCAGCAGCTTGGAGTATAACCTAGCGGGCACAGTTACGCAGTATTTT.

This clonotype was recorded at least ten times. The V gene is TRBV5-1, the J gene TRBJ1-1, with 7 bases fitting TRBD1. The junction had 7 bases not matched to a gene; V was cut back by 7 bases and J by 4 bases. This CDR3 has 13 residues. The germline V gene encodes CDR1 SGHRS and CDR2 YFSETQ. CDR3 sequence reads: CASGQEGFTEAFF. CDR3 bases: TGCGCCAGCGGACAGGAGGGATTCACTGAAGCTTTCTTT.

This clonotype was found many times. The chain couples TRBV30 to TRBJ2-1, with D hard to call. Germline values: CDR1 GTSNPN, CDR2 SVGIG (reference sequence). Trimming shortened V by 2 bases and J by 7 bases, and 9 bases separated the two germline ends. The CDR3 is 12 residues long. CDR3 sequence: CAWSPSDNEQFF. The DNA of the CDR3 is TGTGCCTGGAGTCCCTCGGATAATGAGCAGTTCTTC.

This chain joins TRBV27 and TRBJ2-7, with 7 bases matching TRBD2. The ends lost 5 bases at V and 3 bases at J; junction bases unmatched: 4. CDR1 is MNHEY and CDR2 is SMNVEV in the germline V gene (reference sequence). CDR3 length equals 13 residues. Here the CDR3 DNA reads TGTGCCAGCAGTACAGCGGGAATCTACGAGCAGTACTTC. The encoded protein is CASSTAGIYEQYF.

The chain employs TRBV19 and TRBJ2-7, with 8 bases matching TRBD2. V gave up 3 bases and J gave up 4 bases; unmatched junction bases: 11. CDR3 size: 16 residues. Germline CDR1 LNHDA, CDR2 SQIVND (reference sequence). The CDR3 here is CASSISGGCGRYEQYF. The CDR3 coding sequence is TGTGCCAGTAGTATTTCCGGTGGATGCGGGAGGTACGAGCAGTACTTC.

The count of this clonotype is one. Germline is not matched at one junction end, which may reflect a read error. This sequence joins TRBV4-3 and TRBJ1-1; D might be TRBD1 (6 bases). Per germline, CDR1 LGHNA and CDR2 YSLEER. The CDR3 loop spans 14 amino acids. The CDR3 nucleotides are TGCGCCAGCAGCCAAGACAGGGGATGGACTGAAGCTTACTTT. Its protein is CASSQDRGWTEAYF.

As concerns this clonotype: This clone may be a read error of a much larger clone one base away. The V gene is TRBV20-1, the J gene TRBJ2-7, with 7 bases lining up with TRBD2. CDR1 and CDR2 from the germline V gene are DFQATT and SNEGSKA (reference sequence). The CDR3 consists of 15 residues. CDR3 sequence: CSAGDTGLVDYEQYF. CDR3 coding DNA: TGCAGTGCTGGAGATACAGGACTAGTCGACTACGAGCAGTACTTC.

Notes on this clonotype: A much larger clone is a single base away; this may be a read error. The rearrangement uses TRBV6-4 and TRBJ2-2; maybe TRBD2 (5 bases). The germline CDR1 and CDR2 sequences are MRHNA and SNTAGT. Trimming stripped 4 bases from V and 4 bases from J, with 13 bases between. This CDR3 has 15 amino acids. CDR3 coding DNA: TGTGCCAGCAGTGGCTTAGGAGGCTGCACCGGGGAGCTGTTTTTT. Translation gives CASSGLGGCTGELFF.

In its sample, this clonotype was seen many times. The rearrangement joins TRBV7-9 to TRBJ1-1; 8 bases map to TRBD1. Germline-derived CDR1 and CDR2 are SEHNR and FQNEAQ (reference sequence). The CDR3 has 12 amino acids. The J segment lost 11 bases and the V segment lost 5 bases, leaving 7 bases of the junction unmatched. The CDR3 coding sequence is TGTGCCAGCAGCCCGCGGACAGGGACGGCTTTCTTT. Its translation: CASSPRTGTAFF. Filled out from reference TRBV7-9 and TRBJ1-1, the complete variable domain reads DTGVSQNPRHKITKRGQNVTFRCDPISEHNRLYWYRQTLGQGPEFLTYFQNEAQLEKSRLLSDRFSAERPKGSFSTLEIQRTEQGDSAMYLCASSPRTGTAFFGQGTRLTVV.

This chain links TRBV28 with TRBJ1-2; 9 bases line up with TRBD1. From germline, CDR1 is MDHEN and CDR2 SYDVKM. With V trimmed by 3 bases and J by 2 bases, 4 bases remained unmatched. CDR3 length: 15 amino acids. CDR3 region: CASSFDRGGNYGYTF. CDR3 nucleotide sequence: TGTGCCAGCAGTTTCGACAGGGGGGGAAACTATGGCTACACCTTC.

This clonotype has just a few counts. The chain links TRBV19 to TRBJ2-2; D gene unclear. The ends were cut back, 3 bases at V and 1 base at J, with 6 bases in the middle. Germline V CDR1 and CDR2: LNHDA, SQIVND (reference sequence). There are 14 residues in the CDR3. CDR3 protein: CASSIDWNTGELFF. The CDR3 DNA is TGTGCCAGTAGTATCGACTGGAACACCGGGGAGCTGTTTTTT.

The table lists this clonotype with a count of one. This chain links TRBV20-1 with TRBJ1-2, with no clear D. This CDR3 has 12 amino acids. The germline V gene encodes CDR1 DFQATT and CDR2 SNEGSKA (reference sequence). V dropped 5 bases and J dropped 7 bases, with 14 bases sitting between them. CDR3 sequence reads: CSAWFVSSGYTF. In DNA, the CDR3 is TGCAGTGCTTGGTTCGTTTCATCTGGCTACACCTTC.

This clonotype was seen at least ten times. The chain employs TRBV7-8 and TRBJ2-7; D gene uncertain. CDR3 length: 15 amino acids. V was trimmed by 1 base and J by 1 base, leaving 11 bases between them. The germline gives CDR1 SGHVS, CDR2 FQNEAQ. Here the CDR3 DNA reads TGTGCCAGCAGCTTAGTCCCCGGAAGATCCTACGAGCAGTACTTC. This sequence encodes CASSLVPGRSYEQYF.

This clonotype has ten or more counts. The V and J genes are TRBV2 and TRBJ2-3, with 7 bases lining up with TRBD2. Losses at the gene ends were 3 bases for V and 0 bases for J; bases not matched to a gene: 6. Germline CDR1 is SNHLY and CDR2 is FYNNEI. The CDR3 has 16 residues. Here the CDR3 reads CASSDSAGSSTDTQYF. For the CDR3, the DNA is TGTGCCAGCAGTGACTCAGCGGGGAGCAGCACAGATACGCAGTATTTT.

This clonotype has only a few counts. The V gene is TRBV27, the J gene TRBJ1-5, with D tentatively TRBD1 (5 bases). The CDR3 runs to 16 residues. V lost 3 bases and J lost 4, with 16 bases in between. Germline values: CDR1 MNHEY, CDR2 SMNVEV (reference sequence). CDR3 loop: CASSFLAPGGNQPQHF. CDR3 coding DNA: TGTGCCAGCAGTTTCCTGGCTCCCGGGGGGAATCAGCCCCAGCATTTT.

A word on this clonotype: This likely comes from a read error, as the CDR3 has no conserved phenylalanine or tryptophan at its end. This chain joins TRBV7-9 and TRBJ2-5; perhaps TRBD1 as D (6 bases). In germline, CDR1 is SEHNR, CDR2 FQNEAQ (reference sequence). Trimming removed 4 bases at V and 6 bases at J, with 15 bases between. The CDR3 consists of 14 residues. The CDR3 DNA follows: TGTGCCAGCAGCTCAGGTCAGGGGAGAAAGACCCAGTACTAC. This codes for CASSSGQGRKTQYY.